Listed below are T cell receptor beta chains from one sample, sequenced in a study of blood T cell repertoires in COVID-19. Generated by immunoSEQ multiplex PCR, the TCRdb table keeps only in-frame clones and is missing some. The data contain 250,000 to 300,000 clones, approximately 82% of them singletons. Sequenced: peripheral blood. The receptors here all came from a man aged 55 to 70 who had recovered from COVID-19. The CDR3 runs from the conserved cysteine through the conserved F or W. Each record gives: CDR3 length, V gene, D gene, J gene, clone size, CDR3 protein. D genes are given only for firm matches. Expanded clones get a size class; other rows say once, few or many, or leave the size out.

14	TRBV6-5	-	TRBJ1-2	-	CASSSQGRGYGYTF
16	TRBV5-4	-	TRBJ2-1	-	CASSTRGAGGRDEQFF
15	TRBV6-5	TRBD1	TRBJ1-3	-	CASSPTGAPGNTIYF
10	TRBV30	-	TRBJ2-5	-	CASGQETQYF
14	TRBV21-1	-	TRBJ1-1	-	CASSKVGRKTEAFF
13	TRBV5-4	-	TRBJ2-7	-	CASSLQDMLEQYF
17	TRBV11-3	TRBD2	TRBJ2-7	-	CASSSGRLAGASYEQYF
14	TRBV6-5	-	TRBJ1-3	-	CASSYGQGGNTIYF
15	TRBV15	TRBD2	TRBJ2-1	-	CATSVRTSGSPEQFF
13	TRBV10-3	TRBD1	TRBJ2-5	-	CAISATGVETQYF
19	TRBV7-9	TRBD2	TRBJ2-1	-	CASSLANPSRREGHHEQFF
13	TRBV9	-	TRBJ1-6	-	CASREDHNSPLHF
15	TRBV19	-	TRBJ2-2	-	CASSLNRGNTGELFF
15	TRBV10-3	-	TRBJ1-6	-	CAIRWTETGNSPLHF
11	TRBV20-1	-	TRBJ1-1	few	CSADLGDEAFF
16	TRBV19	TRBD1	TRBJ1-4	-	CASSPGQGPTNEKLFF
13	TRBV27	TRBD2	TRBJ2-1	-	CASAGGPYNEQFF
12	TRBV19	TRBD1	TRBJ2-1	-	CATQTGPWEQFF
12	TRBV5-8	-	TRBJ2-7	-	CASRQYNYEQYF
15	TRBV3-1/TRBV3-2	TRBD1	TRBJ1-3	once	CASSHAGGEGNTIYF
14	TRBV7-3	TRBD2	TRBJ2-1	-	CASSPGLAHNEQFF
15	TRBV28	TRBD1	TRBJ1-3	-	CASRATGDSGNTIYF